The following is a T cell receptor beta chain sequence with its context. The assay was immunoSEQ multiplex PCR, and TCRdb's table has in-frame clones only and misses some. The sample contains some 200,000 clones, around 73% of which appear only once. The germline V and J ends were trimmed by 6 bases and 4 bases, with 15 bases remaining between them. The CDR3 runs 14 residues. Germline CDR1 reads MNHEY; CDR2 reads SMNVEV (reference sequence). This sample was included in a study of blood T cell repertoires in COVID-19. Participant-reported clinical history was the basis for cohort assignment. The chain uses TRBV27 and TRBJ1-2; perhaps TRBD1 as D (6 bases). The sequence derives from a woman between 50 and 59 years old who had recovered from COVID-19. The sample was PBMCs or T cells enriched from blood (not recorded which). CDR3 sequence (DNA): TGTGCCAGCAGGTCGCAGGGGCTGATCTATGGCTACACCTTC. Its translation is CASRSQGLIYGYTF.